This TCR beta chain was obtained from a study of regulatory T cells in long-lasting Graves disease. A note on this clonotype: Its antigen is not identified.

Points from the study as a whole: New patients shared roughly 960 public clonotypes, and persistent patients shared more, with approximately 2,500. Persistent Graves' patients showed a TCR diversity that was lower than that of newly diagnosed ones.

The time point: newly diagnosed GD, antithyroid drugs for less than 3 months. With RNA extracted from PBMCs as input, the TCR library was made. Arm-PCR with iRepertoire HTBI primers amplified the CDR3 regions for these TCR beta libraries. The authors' processing: Segment identification across samples yielded around 60 TRBV and some 13 TRBJ segments. From the multiplex PCR reads, TCRdb called clonotypes with MiXCR, one entry per CDR3 protein. The V and J calls were determined by TCRdb, not by the authors. Among a few hundred thousand distinct CDR3 sequences listed, 13% were seen once. The germline V gene has CDR1 SGHRS and CDR2 YFSETQ. CDR3 size: 17 residues. Trimming cost V 7 bases and J 9 bases, with 26 bases left between them. The sample was also reused in another study, on T cells in Graves' hyperthyroidism and ophthalmopathy. According to that study: Not enrolled were patients with uncontrolled infection, other autoimmune disease, pregnancy or lactation.

The TCR comes from a young man with Graves disease. The sample here was peripheral blood mononuclear cells (PBMCs), taken at new diagnosis, from a patient treated with antithyroid drugs. V and J are TRBV5-1 and TRBJ1-6; a possible D gene is TRBD1 (5 bases). CDR3 DNA: TGCGCCAGCGGAATGGGGGACGTGGGAGCGAATGGTTCACCCCTCCACTTT. Protein sequence: CASGMGDVGANGSPLHF. Full variable domain (remainder filled in from reference TRBV5-1 and TRBJ1-6): KAGVTQTPRYLIKTRGQQVTLSCSPISGHRSVSWYQQTPGQGLQFLFEYFSETQRNKGNFPGRFSGRQFSNSRSEMNVSTLELGDSALYLCASGMGDVGANGSPLHFGNGTRLTVT.